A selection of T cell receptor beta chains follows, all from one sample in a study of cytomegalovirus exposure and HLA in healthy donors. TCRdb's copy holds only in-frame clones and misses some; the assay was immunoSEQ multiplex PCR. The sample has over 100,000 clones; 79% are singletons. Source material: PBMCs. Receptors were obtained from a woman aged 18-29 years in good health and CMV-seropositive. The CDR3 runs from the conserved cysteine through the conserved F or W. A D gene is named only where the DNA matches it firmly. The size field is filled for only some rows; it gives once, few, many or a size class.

CDR3 protein: CASSVTTLAKNIQYF
CDR3 DNA: TGTGCCAGCAGCGTGACAACCCTAGCCAAAAACATTCAGTACTTC
D gene: .
J gene: TRBJ2-4
clone size: .
V gene: TRBV5-8

CDR3 protein: CASSPDRIYEQYF
CDR3 DNA: TGCGCCAGCAGCCCGGACAGGATCTACGAGCAGTACTTC
D gene: TRBD1
J gene: TRBJ2-7
clone size: .
V gene: TRBV5-1

CDR3 protein: CASNPAGTDTQYF
CDR3 DNA: TGTGCCAGCAATCCAGCGGGGACAGATACGCAGTATTTT
D gene: TRBD2
J gene: TRBJ2-3
clone size: .
V gene: TRBV5-4

CDR3 protein: CAGSYFGELSNEQYF
CDR3 DNA: TGTGCCGGCAGTTACTTCGGGGAACTCTCTAACGAGCAGTACTTC
D gene: .
J gene: TRBJ2-7
clone size: .
V gene: TRBV6-6

CDR3 protein: CASSPRGSRTEAFF
CDR3 DNA: TGTGCCAGCAGCCCCAGGGGGTCGAGGACTGAAGCTTTCTTT
D gene: TRBD1
J gene: TRBJ1-1
clone size: few
V gene: TRBV7-3

CDR3 protein: CASSEGQERNTIYF
CDR3 DNA: TGTGCCAGCAGCGAGGGACAGGAGCGGAACACCATATATTTT
D gene: TRBD1
J gene: TRBJ1-3
clone size: .
V gene: TRBV9

CDR3 protein: CASSPNYRGSNQPQHF
CDR3 DNA: TGTGCCAGCAGTCCAAATTACAGGGGTAGCAATCAGCCCCAGCATTTT
D gene: TRBD1
J gene: TRBJ1-5
clone size: .
V gene: TRBV28

CDR3 protein: CASSATGGLNTEAFF
CDR3 DNA: TGCGCCAGCAGCGCGACAGGGGGCCTGAACACTGAAGCTTTCTTT
D gene: TRBD1
J gene: TRBJ1-1
clone size: .
V gene: TRBV5-1

CDR3 protein: CASGLAGGWGDEQYF
CDR3 DNA: TGTGCCAGCGGCCTAGCGGGAGGCTGGGGCGACGAGCAGTACTTC
D gene: TRBD2
J gene: TRBJ2-7
clone size: few
V gene: TRBV6-1

CDR3 protein: CASSIGGASNQPQHF
CDR3 DNA: TGTGCCAGTAGTATTGGGGGGGCAAGCAATCAGCCCCAGCATTTT
D gene: .
J gene: TRBJ1-5
clone size: .
V gene: TRBV19

CDR3 protein: CASSQDPGTGRNEKLFF
CDR3 DNA: TGTGCCAGCAGCCAAGACCCAGGGACAGGGAGAAATGAAAAACTGTTTTTT
D gene: TRBD1
J gene: TRBJ1-4
clone size: few
V gene: TRBV4-2

CDR3 protein: CASSARTGGVGEQYF
CDR3 DNA: TGTGCCAGCAGCGCCCGGACAGGGGGGGTGGGGGAGCAGTACTTC
D gene: TRBD1
J gene: TRBJ2-5
clone size: .
V gene: TRBV9

CDR3 protein: CASSPRPGGEAFF
CDR3 DNA: TGTGCCAGCAGCCCCCGCCCGGGGGGTGAAGCTTTCTTT
D gene: .
J gene: TRBJ1-1
clone size: .
V gene: TRBV14

CDR3 protein: CASSPRGTGELFF
CDR3 DNA: TGTGCCAGCAGCCCCAGGGGCACCGGGGAGCTGTTTTTT
D gene: .
J gene: TRBJ2-2
clone size: .
V gene: TRBV7-9

CDR3 protein: CASSLFGTGINYGYTF
CDR3 DNA: TGTGCCAGCAGCTTGTTCGGGACAGGGATTAACTATGGCTACACCTTC
D gene: TRBD1
J gene: TRBJ1-2
clone size: .
V gene: TRBV5-6

CDR3 protein: CASSETSGRATEQFF
CDR3 DNA: TGTGCCAGCAGTGAAACTAGCGGGAGGGCGACTGAGCAGTTCTTC
D gene: TRBD2
J gene: TRBJ2-1
clone size: .
V gene: TRBV2

CDR3 protein: CASSLLAGLHNEQFF
CDR3 DNA: TGTGCCAGCAGCTTACTAGCGGGCCTTCACAATGAGCAGTTCTTC
D gene: TRBD2
J gene: TRBJ2-1
clone size: .
V gene: TRBV7-3

CDR3 protein: CASNLRGIRTDTQYF
CDR3 DNA: TGTGCCAGCAACTTAAGGGGCATTCGCACAGATACGCAGTATTTT
D gene: .
J gene: TRBJ2-3
clone size: .
V gene: TRBV6-5

CDR3 protein: CSVKTSGIMVNEQFF
CDR3 DNA: TGCAGCGTAAAGACTAGCGGGATTATGGTCAATGAGCAGTTCTTC
D gene: TRBD2
J gene: TRBJ2-1
clone size: .
V gene: TRBV29-1

CDR3 protein: CASSEGLADYNEQFF
CDR3 DNA: TGTGCCAGCAGTGAGGGACTAGCGGATTACAATGAGCAGTTCTTC
D gene: TRBD2
J gene: TRBJ2-1
clone size: .
V gene: TRBV2

CDR3 protein: CAWSGTGSETQYF
CDR3 DNA: TGTGCCTGGAGTGGTACAGGGTCAGAGACCCAGTACTTC
D gene: .
J gene: TRBJ2-5
clone size: .
V gene: TRBV30

CDR3 protein: CASSSPSGRGPEQFF
CDR3 DNA: TGTGCCAGCAGTTCCCCTAGCGGGAGGGGGCCTGAGCAGTTCTTC
D gene: TRBD2
J gene: TRBJ2-1
clone size: .
V gene: TRBV27

CDR3 protein: CASSLGAHTGELFF
CDR3 DNA: TGTGCCAGCAGCTTAGGGGCCCACACCGGGGAGCTGTTTTTT
D gene: .
J gene: TRBJ2-2
clone size: .
V gene: TRBV11-2

CDR3 protein: CASSVLQGTEAFF
CDR3 DNA: TGTGCCAGCAGCGTCTTACAGGGGACTGAAGCTTTCTTT
D gene: TRBD1
J gene: TRBJ1-1
clone size: once
V gene: TRBV9

CDR3 protein: CASSSRGTNSPLHF
CDR3 DNA: TGTGCCAGCAGCTCCAGGGGGACGAATTCACCCCTCCACTTT
D gene: TRBD1
J gene: TRBJ1-6
clone size: .
V gene: TRBV5-4

CDR3 protein: CASSLQSTSRGEQYF
CDR3 DNA: TGTGCCAGCAGCCTTCAATCGACTAGCCGGGGCGAGCAGTACTTC
D gene: TRBD2
J gene: TRBJ2-7
clone size: .
V gene: TRBV7-9

CDR3 protein: CAWRTGPNEKLFF
CDR3 DNA: TGTGCCTGGAGAACAGGCCCCAATGAAAAACTGTTTTTT
D gene: .
J gene: TRBJ1-4
clone size: .
V gene: TRBV30

CDR3 protein: CATSHGGPPDNEQFF
CDR3 DNA: TGTGCCACCAGCCATGGAGGGCCGCCTGACAATGAGCAGTTCTTC
D gene: .
J gene: TRBJ2-1
clone size: .
V gene: TRBV15

CDR3 protein: CASSGQEAIYEQYF
CDR3 DNA: TGTGCCAGCAGTGGTCAGGAGGCCATCTACGAGCAGTACTTC
D gene: .
J gene: TRBJ2-7
clone size: .
V gene: TRBV25-1

CDR3 protein: CASSERTSGGEQYF
CDR3 DNA: TGTGCCAGCAGTGAGCGGACTAGCGGGGGAGAGCAGTACTTC
D gene: TRBD2
J gene: TRBJ2-7
clone size: .
V gene: TRBV2

CDR3 protein: CASSLEGVGTQYF
CDR3 DNA: TGTGCCAGCAGCTTGGAAGGGGTCGGGACCCAGTACTTC
D gene: .
J gene: TRBJ2-5
clone size: .
V gene: TRBV5-6

CDR3 protein: CASSLTGTDTQYF
CDR3 DNA: TGTGCCAGCAGCTTGACTGGCACAGATACGCAGTATTTT
D gene: .
J gene: TRBJ2-3
clone size: few
V gene: TRBV7-3

CDR3 protein: CASSPGGALYTF
CDR3 DNA: TGTGCCAGCAGCCCTGGAGGGGCCCTCTACACCTTC
D gene: .
J gene: TRBJ1-2
clone size: .
V gene: TRBV6-5

CDR3 protein: CASRERTALWEYF
CDR3 DNA: TGTGCCAGCAGAGAAAGGACAGCTCTTTGGGAGTACTTC
D gene: .
J gene: TRBJ2-4
clone size: .
V gene: TRBV28

CDR3 protein: CASSRTGSFTASSYEQYF
CDR3 DNA: TGTGCCTCGAGCCGAACAGGTTCCTTTACCGCCAGCTCCTACGAGCAGTACTTC
D gene: .
J gene: TRBJ2-7
clone size: .
V gene: TRBV30

CDR3 protein: CASSPGQGSPREQYF
CDR3 DNA: TGTGCCAGCAGCCCTGGACAGGGGTCCCCCCGCGAGCAGTACTTC
D gene: TRBD1
J gene: TRBJ2-7
clone size: .
V gene: TRBV5-4

CDR3 protein: CASSEGGGYSYNEQFF
CDR3 DNA: TGTGCCAGCAGTGAAGGCGGCGGATACTCCTACAATGAGCAGTTCTTC
D gene: .
J gene: TRBJ2-1
clone size: .
V gene: TRBV6-1

CDR3 protein: CASRGTGRETQYF
CDR3 DNA: TGTGCCAGCAGGGGGACGGGGAGGGAGACCCAGTACTTC
D gene: .
J gene: TRBJ2-5
clone size: .
V gene: TRBV27

CDR3 protein: CASSQLAGADYEQYF
CDR3 DNA: TGCGCCAGCAGCCAATTAGCGGGAGCCGACTACGAGCAGTACTTC
D gene: TRBD2
J gene: TRBJ2-7
clone size: few
V gene: TRBV4-1

CDR3 protein: CAISWDRGTDTQYF
CDR3 DNA: TGTGCCATCAGTTGGGACAGAGGCACAGATACGCAGTATTTT
D gene: TRBD1
J gene: TRBJ2-3
clone size: .
V gene: TRBV10-3

CDR3 protein: CASSPDRVRGYTF
CDR3 DNA: TGTGCCAGCAGCCCGGACAGGGTACGGGGCTACACCTTC
D gene: TRBD1
J gene: TRBJ1-2
clone size: once
V gene: TRBV2

CDR3 protein: CASSLSPSGSAYEQYF
CDR3 DNA: TGCGCCAGCAGCTTGTCACCTAGCGGGAGCGCCTACGAGCAGTACTTC
D gene: TRBD2
J gene: TRBJ2-7
clone size: .
V gene: TRBV5-1

CDR3 protein: CTSSQGRDRTQETQYF
CDR3 DNA: TGCACCAGCAGCCAAGGCCGGGACAGAACTCAAGAGACCCAGTACTTC
D gene: .
J gene: TRBJ2-5
clone size: .
V gene: TRBV1

CDR3 protein: CATSTNIQGMDEKLFF
CDR3 DNA: TGTGCCACCAGCACCAACATTCAGGGCATGGATGAAAAACTGTTTTTT
D gene: .
J gene: TRBJ1-4
clone size: .
V gene: TRBV15

CDR3 protein: CASSPGQTAYEQYF
CDR3 DNA: TGTGCCAGCTCACCAGGGCAGACCGCCTACGAGCAGTACTTC
D gene: .
J gene: TRBJ2-7
clone size: .
V gene: TRBV18

CDR3 protein: CASTEGWGPNQPQHF
CDR3 DNA: TGTGCCAGCACCGAGGGGTGGGGGCCCAATCAGCCCCAGCATTTT
D gene: .
J gene: TRBJ1-5
clone size: .
V gene: TRBV6-1

CDR3 protein: CASSERLAGRDEQFF
CDR3 DNA: TGCGCCAGCAGTGAGAGACTAGCGGGACGCGATGAGCAGTTCTTC
D gene: TRBD2
J gene: TRBJ2-1
clone size: few
V gene: TRBV10-1

CDR3 protein: CASSLGQGAGGRIIKQYF
CDR3 DNA: TGTGCCAGCAGCTTGGGACAGGGGGCAGGCGGGAGGATTATCAAGCAGTACTTC
D gene: TRBD1
J gene: TRBJ2-7
clone size: .
V gene: TRBV5-8

CDR3 protein: CASSEVAGDAQYF
CDR3 DNA: TGTGCCAGCAGTGAGGTAGCGGGAGATGCGCAGTATTTT
D gene: TRBD2
J gene: TRBJ2-3
clone size: .
V gene: TRBV2

CDR3 protein: CASSRDRVSTEAFF
CDR3 DNA: TGTGCCAGCAGCAGGGACAGGGTGAGCACTGAAGCTTTCTTT
D gene: TRBD1
J gene: TRBJ1-1
clone size: few
V gene: TRBV7-2

CDR3 protein: CASSGGGGRDYEQYF
CDR3 DNA: TGTGCCAGCAGTGGAGGGGGGGGAAGGGACTACGAGCAGTACTTC
D gene: .
J gene: TRBJ2-7
clone size: .
V gene: TRBV2

CDR3 protein: CASSTGTGFPEAFF
CDR3 DNA: TGCGCCAGCAGCACCGGGACAGGGTTCCCTGAAGCTTTCTTT
D gene: TRBD1
J gene: TRBJ1-1
clone size: .
V gene: TRBV5-1

CDR3 protein: CAWSVRRQPLNYGYTF
CDR3 DNA: TGTGCCTGGAGTGTACGGCGGCAGCCCCTTAACTATGGCTACACCTTC
D gene: .
J gene: TRBJ1-2
clone size: few
V gene: TRBV30

CDR3 protein: CASSPQATDEKLFF
CDR3 DNA: TGTGCCAGCTCACCGCAAGCGACAGATGAAAAACTGTTTTTT
D gene: .
J gene: TRBJ1-4
clone size: .
V gene: TRBV18

CDR3 protein: CAISGWESTIDNEQFF
CDR3 DNA: TGTGCCATCAGTGGGTGGGAATCGACTATCGACAATGAGCAGTTCTTC
D gene: .
J gene: TRBJ2-1
clone size: few
V gene: TRBV10-3

CDR3 protein: CASSLRPGAYEQYF
CDR3 DNA: TGTGCCAGCAGCTTGCGACCGGGGGCCTACGAGCAGTACTTC
D gene: .
J gene: TRBJ2-7
clone size: .
V gene: TRBV5-5

CDR3 protein: CASSLNPQGQPQHF
CDR3 DNA: TGTGCCAGCAGCTTAAACCCCCAGGGGCAGCCCCAGCATTTT
D gene: .
J gene: TRBJ1-5
clone size: .
V gene: TRBV5-6

CDR3 protein: CASRSDSGNTIYF
CDR3 DNA: TGCGCCAGCAGAAGCGACTCTGGAAACACCATATATTTT
D gene: .
J gene: TRBJ1-3
clone size: .
V gene: TRBV4-1

CDR3 protein: CASSGIAGGGEQYF
CDR3 DNA: TGTGCCAGCAGTGGGATAGCGGGAGGAGGTGAGCAGTACTTC
D gene: TRBD2
J gene: TRBJ2-7
clone size: .
V gene: TRBV2

CDR3 protein: CATSLQKGARGLSNQPQHF
CDR3 DNA: TGTGCCACCAGCTTGCAAAAGGGGGCGCGAGGACTTAGCAATCAGCCCCAGCATTTT
D gene: TRBD1
J gene: TRBJ1-5
clone size: .
V gene: TRBV15